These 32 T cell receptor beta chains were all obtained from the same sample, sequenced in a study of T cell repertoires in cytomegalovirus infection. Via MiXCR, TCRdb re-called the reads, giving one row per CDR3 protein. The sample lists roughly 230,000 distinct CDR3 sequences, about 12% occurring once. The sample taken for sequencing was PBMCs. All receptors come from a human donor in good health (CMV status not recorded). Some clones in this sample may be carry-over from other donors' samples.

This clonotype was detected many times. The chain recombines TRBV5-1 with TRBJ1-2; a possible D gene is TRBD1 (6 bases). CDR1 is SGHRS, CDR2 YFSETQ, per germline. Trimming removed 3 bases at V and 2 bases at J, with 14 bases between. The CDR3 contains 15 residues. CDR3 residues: CASSSHRDTNYGYTF. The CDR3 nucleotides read TGCGCCAGCAGCTCCCACAGGGACACGAACTATGGCTACACCTTC.

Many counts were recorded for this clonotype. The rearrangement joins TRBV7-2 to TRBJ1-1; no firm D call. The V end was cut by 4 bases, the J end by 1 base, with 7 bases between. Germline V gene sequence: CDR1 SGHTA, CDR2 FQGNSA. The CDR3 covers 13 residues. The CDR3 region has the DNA TGTGCCAGCAGCTATGCGCAGAACACTGAAGCTTTCTTT. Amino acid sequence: CASSYAQNTEAFF.

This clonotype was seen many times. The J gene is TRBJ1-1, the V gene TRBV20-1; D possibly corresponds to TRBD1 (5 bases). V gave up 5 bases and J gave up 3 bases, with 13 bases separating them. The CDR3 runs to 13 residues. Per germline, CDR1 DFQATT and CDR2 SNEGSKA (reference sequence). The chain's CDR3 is CSAPQTGDTEAFF. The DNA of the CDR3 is TGCAGTGCTCCCCAGACGGGGGACACTGAAGCTTTCTTT.

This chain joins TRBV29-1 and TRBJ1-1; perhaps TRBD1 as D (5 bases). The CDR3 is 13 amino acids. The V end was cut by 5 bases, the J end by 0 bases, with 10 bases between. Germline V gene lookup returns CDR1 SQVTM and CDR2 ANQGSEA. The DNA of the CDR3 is TGCAGCGTTCCTACAGGTTTGAACACTGAAGCTTTCTTT. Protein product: CSVPTGLNTEAFF.

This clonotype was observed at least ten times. The CDR3 spells CASSFIGGPYEQYF. The CDR3 DNA is TGTGCCAGCAGCTTTATAGGGGGGCCCTACGAGCAGTACTTC. The J gene is TRBJ2-7, the V gene TRBV7-3; D is possibly TRBD1 or TRBD2 (6 bases each). CDR3 length: 14 residues. In germline, CDR1 is SGHTA, CDR2 FQGTGA. V lost 3 bases, J lost 2 bases, and 11 bases lay in between.

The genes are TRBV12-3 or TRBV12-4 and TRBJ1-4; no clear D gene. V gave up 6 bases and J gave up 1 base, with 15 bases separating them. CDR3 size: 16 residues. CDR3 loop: CASSPSPGLTNEKLFF. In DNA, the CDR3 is TGTGCCAGCAGCCCCTCCCCCGGGCTAACTAATGAAAAACTGTTTTTT.

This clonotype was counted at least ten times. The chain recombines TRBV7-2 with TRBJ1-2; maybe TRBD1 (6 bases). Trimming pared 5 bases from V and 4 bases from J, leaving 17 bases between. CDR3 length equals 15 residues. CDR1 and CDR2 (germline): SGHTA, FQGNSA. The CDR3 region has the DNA TGTGCCAGCAGCGTTACGGGGGGCGCCGGCTATGGCTACACCTTC. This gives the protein CASSVTGGAGYGYTF.

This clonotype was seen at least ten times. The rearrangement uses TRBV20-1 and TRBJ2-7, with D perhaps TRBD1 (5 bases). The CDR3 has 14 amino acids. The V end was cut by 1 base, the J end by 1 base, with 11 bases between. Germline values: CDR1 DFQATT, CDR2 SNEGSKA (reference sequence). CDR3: CSARAQEFSYEQYF. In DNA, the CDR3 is TGCAGTGCTAGAGCACAGGAATTTTCCTACGAGCAGTACTTC.

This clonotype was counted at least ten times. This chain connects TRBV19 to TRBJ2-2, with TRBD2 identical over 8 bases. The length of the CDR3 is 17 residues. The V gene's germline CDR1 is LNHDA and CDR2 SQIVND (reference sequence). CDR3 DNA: TGTGCAAGTCGGTCCCAGGGGAGCGGGGGGAACACCGGGGAGCTGTTTTTT. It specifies CASRSQGSGGNTGELFF.

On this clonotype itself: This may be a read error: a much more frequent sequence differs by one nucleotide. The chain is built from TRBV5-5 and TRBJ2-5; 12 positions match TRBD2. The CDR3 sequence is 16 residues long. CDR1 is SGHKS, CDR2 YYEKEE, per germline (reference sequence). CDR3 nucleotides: TGTGCCAGCAGCCTAGCGGGAGGGCCGACCCAAGAGACCCATTACTTC. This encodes CASSLAGGPTQETHYF.

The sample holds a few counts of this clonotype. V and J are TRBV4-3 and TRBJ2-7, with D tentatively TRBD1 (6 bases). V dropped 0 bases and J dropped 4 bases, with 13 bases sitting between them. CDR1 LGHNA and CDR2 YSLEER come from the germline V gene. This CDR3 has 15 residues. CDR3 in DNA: TGCGCCAGCAGCCAAGAAGCGGACAGTCTTTACGAGCAGTACTTC. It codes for CASSQEADSLYEQYF.

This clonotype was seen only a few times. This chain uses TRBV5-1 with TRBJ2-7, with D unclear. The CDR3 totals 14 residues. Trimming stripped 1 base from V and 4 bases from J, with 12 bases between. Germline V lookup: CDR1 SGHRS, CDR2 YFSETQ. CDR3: CASSLIEGSYEQYF. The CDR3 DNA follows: TGCGCCAGCAGCTTGATTGAAGGCAGTTACGAGCAGTACTTC.

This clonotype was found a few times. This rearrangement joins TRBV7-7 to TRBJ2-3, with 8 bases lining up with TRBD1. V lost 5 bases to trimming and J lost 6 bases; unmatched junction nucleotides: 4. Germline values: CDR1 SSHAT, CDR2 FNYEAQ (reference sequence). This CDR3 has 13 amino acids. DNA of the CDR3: TGTGCCAGCAGCACGGACAGGGCGGATACGCAGTATTTT. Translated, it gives CASSTDRADTQYF.

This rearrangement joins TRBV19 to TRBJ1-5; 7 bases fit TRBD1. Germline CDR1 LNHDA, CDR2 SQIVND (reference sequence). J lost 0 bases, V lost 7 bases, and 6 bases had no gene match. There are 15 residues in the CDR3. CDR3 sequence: CASIPSGGSNQPQHF. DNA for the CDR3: TGTGCCAGTATCCCTTCAGGGGGTAGCAATCAGCCCCAGCATTTT.

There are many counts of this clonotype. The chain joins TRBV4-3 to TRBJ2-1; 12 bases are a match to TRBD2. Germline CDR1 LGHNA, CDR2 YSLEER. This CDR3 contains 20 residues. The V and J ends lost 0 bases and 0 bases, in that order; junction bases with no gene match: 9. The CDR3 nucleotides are TGCGCCAGCAGCCAAGACTGGACTAGCGGGGACATGAGCTCCTACAATGAGCAGTTCTTC. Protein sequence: CASSQDWTSGDMSSYNEQFF.

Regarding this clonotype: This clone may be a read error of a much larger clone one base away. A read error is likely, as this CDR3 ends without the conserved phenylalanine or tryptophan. The CDR3 protein is CASSLGAGTSRGEQFI. In DNA form, the CDR3 reads TGTGCCAGCAGCTTAGGGGCCGGGACTTCCCGTGGTGAGCAGTTCATC. The genes are TRBV7-8 and TRBJ2-1, with D possibly matching TRBD2 (6 bases). Trimming left V 1 base short and J 9 bases short, with 19 bases between. The length of the CDR3 is 16 residues. Germline loops: CDR1 SGHVS, CDR2 FQNEAQ.

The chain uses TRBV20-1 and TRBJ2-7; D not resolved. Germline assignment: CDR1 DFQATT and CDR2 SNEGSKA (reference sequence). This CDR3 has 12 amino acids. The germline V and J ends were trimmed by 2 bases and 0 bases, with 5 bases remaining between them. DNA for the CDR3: TGCAGTGCTAGACTGACCTCCTACGAGCAGTACTTC. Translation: CSARLTSYEQYF.

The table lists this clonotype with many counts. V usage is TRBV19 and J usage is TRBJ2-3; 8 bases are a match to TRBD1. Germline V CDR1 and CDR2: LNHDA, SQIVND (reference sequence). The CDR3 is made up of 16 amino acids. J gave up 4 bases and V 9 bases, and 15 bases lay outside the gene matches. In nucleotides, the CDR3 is TGTGCCAGCAGAAAGGCAGGGGGCCGAGGATCAGATACGCAGTATTTT. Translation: CASRKAGGRGSDTQYF.

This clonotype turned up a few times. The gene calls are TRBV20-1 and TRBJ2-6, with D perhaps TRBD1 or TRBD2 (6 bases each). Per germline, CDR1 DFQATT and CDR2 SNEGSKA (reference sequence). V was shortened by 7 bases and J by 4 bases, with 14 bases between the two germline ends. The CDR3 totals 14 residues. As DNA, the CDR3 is TGCAGTGTTCCGGGGGCCTCAGGGGCCAACGTCCTGACTTTC. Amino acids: CSVPGASGANVLTF.

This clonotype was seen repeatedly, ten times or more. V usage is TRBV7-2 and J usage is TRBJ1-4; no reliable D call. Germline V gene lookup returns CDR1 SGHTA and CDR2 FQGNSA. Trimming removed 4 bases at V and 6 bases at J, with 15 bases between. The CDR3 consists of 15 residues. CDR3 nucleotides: TGTGCCAGCAGCTCCGGTAGTACGCGTTATGAAAAACTGTTTTTT. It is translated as CASSSGSTRYEKLFF.

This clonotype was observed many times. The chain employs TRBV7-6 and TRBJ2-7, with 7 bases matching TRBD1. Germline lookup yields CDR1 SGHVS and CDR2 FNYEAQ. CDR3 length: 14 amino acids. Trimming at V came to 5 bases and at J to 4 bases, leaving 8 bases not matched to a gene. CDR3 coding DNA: TGTGCCAGCAGCCCCGGGACAGTAGTTTACGAGCAGTACTTC. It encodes CASSPGTVVYEQYF.

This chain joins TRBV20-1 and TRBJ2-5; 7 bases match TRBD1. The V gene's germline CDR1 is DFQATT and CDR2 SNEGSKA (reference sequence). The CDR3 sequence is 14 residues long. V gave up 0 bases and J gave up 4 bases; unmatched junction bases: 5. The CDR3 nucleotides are TGCAGTGCTAGAGATCGTCCAGGGGGAGAGACCCAGTACTTC. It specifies CSARDRPGGETQYF.

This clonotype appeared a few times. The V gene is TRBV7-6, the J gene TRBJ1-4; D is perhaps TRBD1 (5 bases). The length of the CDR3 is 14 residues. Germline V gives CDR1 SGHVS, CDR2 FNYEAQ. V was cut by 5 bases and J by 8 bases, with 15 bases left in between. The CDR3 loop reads CASSGDSRGEKLFF. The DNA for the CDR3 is TGTGCCAGCAGCGGTGACAGTCGTGGGGAAAAACTGTTTTTT.

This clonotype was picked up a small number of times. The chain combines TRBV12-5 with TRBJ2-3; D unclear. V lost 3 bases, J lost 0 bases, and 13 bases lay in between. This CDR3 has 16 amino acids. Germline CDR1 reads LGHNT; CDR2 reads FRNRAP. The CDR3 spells CASGLNLDHSTDTQYF. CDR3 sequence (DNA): TGTGCTAGTGGTTTAAACTTGGACCACAGCACAGATACGCAGTATTTT.

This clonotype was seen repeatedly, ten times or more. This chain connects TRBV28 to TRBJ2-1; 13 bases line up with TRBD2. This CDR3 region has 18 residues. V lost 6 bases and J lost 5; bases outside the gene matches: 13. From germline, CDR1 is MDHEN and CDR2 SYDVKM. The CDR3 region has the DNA TGTGCCAGCAGAAGGAGGACTAGCGGGAGCCAAAAACACAATGAGCAGTTCTTC. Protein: CASRRRTSGSQKHNEQFF.

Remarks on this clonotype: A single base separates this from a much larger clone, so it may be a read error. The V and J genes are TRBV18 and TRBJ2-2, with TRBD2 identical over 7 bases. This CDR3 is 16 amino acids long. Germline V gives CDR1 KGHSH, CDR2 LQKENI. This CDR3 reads CARSPSRTSSTGELFF. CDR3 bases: TGTGCCAGATCACCGTCCCGGACTAGTTCCACCGGGGAGCTGTTTTTT.

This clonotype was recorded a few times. CDR3 nucleotides: TGTGCCATCAGTGAGTCCGCGGTTTCAACTAATGAAAAACTGTTTTTT. Protein product: CAISESAVSTNEKLFF. This sequence joins TRBV10-3 and TRBJ1-4; D remains ambiguous. The V gene's germline CDR1 is ENHRY and CDR2 SYGVKD. V dropped 0 bases and J dropped 0 bases, with 8 bases sitting between them. This CDR3 contains 16 residues.

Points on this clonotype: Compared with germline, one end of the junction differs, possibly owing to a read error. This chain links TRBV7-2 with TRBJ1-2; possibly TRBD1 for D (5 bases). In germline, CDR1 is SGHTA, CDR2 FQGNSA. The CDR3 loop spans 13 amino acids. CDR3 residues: CASSPTVNYDYTF. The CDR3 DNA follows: TGTGCCAGCAGTCCGACAGTTAACTATGACTACACCTTC. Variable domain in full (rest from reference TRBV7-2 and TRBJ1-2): GAGVSQSPSNKVTEKGKDVELRCDPISGHTALYWYRQSLGQGLEFLIYFQGNSAPDKSGLPSDRFSAERTGGSVSTLTIQRTQQEDSAVYLCASSPTVNYDYTFGSGTRLTVV.

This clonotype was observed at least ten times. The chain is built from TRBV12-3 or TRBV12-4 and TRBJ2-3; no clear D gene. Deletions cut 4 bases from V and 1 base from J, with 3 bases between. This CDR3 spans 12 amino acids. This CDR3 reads CASSWRTDTQYF. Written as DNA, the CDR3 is TGTGCCAGCAGTTGGCGCACAGATACGCAGTATTTT.

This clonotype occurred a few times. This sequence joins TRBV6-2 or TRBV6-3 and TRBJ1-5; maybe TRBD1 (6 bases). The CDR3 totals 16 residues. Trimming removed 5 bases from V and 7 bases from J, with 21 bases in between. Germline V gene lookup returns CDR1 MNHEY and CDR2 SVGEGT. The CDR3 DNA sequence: TGTGCCAGCAGTCCGAGCCGGGGGCGAGCCGAACAGCCCCAGCATTTT. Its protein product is CASSPSRGRAEQPQHF.

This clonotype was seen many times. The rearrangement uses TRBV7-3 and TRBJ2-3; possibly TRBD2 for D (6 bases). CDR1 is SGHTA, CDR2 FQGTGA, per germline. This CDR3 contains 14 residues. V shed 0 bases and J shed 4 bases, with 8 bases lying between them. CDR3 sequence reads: CASSLTGEADTQYF. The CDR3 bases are TGTGCCAGCAGCTTAACGGGGGAGGCAGATACGCAGTATTTT. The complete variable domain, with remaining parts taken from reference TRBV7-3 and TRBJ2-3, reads GAGVSQTPSNKVTEKGKYVELRCDPISGHTALYWYRQSLGQGPEFLIYFQGTGAADDSGLPNDRFFAVRPEGSVSTLKIQRTERGDSAVYLCASSLTGEADTQYFGPGTRLTVL.

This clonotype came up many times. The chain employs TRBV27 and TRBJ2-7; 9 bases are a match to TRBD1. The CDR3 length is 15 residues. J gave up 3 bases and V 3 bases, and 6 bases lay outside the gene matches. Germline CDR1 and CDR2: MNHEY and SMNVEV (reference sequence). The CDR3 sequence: CASSLGQGDGYEQYF. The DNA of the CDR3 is TGTGCCAGCAGTTTGGGACAGGGAGATGGCTACGAGCAGTACTTC.